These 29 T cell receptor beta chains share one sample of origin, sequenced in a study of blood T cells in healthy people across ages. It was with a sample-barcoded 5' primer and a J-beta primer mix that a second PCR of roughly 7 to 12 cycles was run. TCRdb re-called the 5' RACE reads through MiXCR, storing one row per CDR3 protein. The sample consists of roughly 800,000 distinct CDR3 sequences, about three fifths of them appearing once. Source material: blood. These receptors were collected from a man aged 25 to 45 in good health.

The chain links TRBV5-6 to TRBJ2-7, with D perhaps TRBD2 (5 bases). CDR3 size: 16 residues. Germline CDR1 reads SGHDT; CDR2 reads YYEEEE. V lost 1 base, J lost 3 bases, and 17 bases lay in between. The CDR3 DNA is TGTGCCAGCAGCTTGTTGGCGGGCAGTAAGATCTACGAGCAGTACTTC. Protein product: CASSLLAGSKIYEQYF.

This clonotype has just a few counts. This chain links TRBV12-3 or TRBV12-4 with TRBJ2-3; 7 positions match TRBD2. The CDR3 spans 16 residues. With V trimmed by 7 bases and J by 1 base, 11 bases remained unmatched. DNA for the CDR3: TGTGCCAGCACGTTAGGGACTACTTTTGGCACAGATACGCAGTATTTT. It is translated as CASTLGTTFGTDTQYF.

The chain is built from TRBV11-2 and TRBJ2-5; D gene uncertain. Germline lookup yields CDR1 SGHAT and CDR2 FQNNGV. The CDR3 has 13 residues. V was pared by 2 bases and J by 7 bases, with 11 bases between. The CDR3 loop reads CASSLTVARTQYF. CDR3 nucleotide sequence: TGTGCCAGCAGCTTAACCGTGGCTCGGACCCAGTACTTC.

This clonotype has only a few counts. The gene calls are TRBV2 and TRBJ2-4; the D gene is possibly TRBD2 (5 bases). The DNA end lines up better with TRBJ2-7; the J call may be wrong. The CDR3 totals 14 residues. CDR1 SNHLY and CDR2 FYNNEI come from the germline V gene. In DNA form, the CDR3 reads TGTGCCAGCAACAGCGTCCGAGGGTCCTACGAGCAGTACTTC. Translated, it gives CASNSVRGSYEQYF.

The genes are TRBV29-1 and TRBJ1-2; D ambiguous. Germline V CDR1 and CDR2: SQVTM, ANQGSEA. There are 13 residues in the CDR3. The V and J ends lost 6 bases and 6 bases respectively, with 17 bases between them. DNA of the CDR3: TGCAGCGTCAACAGAGCCTCTATGAATGGCTACACCTTC. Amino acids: CSVNRASMNGYTF. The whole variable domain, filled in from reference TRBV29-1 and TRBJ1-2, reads SAVISQKPSRDICQRGTSLTIQCQVDSQVTMMFWYRQQPGQSLTLIATANQGSEATYESGFVIDKFPISRPNLTFSTLTVSNMSPEDSSIYLCSVNRASMNGYTFGSGTRLTVV.

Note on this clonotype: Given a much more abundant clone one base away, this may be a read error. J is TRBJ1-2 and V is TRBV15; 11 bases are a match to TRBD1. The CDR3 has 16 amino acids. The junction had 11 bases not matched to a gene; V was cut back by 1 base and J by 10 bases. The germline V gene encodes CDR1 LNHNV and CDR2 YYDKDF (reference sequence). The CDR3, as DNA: TGTGCCACCAGCAGAGCACCGGGACAGGGGGTTGTTGACTACACCTTC. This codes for CATSRAPGQGVVDYTF.

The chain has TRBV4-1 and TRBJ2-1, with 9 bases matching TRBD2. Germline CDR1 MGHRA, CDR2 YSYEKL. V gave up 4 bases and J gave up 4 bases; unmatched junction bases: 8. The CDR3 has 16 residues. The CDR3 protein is CASSPRSGRYYNEQFF. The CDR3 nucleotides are TGCGCCAGCAGCCCGCGTAGCGGGAGATATTACAATGAGCAGTTCTTC.

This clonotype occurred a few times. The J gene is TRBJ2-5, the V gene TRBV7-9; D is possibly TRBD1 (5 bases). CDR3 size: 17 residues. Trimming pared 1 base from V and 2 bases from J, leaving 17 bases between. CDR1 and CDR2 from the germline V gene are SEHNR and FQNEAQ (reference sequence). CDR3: CASSLEGVGRRQETQYF. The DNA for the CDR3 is TGTGCCAGCAGCTTAGAGGGCGTGGGGCGGCGGCAAGAGACCCAGTACTTC.

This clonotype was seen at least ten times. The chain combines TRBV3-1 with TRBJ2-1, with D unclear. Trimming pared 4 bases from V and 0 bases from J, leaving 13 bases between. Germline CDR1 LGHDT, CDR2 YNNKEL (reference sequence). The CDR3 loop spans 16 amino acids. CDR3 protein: CASSPGRGSSYNEQFF. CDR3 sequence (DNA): TGTGCCAGCAGCCCCGGGCGCGGAAGCTCCTACAATGAGCAGTTCTTC.

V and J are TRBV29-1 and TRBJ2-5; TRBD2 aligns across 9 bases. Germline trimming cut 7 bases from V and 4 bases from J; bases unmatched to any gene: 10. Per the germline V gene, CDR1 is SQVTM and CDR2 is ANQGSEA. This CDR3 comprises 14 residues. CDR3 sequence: CSAVWVSGGETQYF. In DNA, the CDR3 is TGCAGCGCCGTATGGGTTAGCGGGGGAGAGACCCAGTACTTC.

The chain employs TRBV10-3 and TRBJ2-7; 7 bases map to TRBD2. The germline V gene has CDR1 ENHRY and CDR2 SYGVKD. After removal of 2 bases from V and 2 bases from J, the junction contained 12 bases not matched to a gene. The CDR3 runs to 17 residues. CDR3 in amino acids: CAISEPRAGDTTYEQYF. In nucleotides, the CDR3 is TGTGCCATCAGTGAGCCCAGGGCGGGAGACACCACCTACGAGCAGTACTTC.

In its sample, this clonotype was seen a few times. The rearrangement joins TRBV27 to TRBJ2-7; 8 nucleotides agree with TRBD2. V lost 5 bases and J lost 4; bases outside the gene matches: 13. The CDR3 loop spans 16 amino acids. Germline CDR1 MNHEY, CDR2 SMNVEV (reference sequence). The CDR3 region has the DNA TGTGCCAGCAGTCCCTACTCCGGGACTAGATCTTACGAGCAGTACTTC. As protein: CASSPYSGTRSYEQYF.

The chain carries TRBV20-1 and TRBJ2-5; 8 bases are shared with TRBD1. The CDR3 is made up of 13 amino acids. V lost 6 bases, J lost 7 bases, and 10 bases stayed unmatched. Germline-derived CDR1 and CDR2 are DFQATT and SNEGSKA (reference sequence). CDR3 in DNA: TGCAGTGCCCACCTGGACAGGGAAGGGACCCAGTACTTC. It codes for CSAHLDREGTQYF.

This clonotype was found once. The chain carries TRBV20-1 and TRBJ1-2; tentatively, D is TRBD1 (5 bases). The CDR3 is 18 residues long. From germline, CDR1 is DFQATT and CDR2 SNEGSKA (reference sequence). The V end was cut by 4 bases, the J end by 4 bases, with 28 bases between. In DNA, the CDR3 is TGCAGTGCTATAACATCATATTCGCGCGGGGGAGACACCTATGGCTACACCTTC. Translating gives CSAITSYSRGGDTYGYTF.

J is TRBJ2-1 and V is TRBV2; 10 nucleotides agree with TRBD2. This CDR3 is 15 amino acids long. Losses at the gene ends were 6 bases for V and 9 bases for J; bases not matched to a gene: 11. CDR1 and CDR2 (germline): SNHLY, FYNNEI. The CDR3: CASRPSGRRKVEQFF. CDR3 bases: TGTGCCAGCAGGCCTAGCGGGAGACGGAAGGTTGAGCAGTTCTTC.

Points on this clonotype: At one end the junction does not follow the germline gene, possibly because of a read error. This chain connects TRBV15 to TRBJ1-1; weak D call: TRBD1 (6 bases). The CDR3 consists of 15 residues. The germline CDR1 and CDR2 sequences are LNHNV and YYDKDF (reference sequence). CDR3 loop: CAASRGGGSGTEAFF. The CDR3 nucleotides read TGTGCCGCCAGCAGAGGGGGAGGGAGCGGCACTGAAGCTTTCTTT.

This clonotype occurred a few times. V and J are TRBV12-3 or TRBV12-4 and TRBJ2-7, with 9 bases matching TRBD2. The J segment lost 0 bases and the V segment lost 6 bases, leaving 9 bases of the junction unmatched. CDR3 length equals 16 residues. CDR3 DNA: TGTGCCAGCAGCTCAAGTAGCGGGGGCTTCTCCTACGAGCAGTACTTC. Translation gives CASSSSSGGFSYEQYF.

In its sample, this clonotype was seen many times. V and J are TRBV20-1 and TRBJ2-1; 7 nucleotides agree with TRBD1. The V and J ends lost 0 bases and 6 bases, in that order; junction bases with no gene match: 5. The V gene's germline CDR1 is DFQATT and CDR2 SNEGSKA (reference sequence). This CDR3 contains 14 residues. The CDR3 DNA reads TGCAGTGCTAGAGATTGGGACAGCGCCAATGAGCAGTTCTTC. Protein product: CSARDWDSANEQFF.

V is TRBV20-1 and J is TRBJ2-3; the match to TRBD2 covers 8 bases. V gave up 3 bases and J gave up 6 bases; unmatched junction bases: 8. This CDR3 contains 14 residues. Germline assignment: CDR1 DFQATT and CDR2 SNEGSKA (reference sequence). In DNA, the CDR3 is TGCAGTGCTAGTAGACGGGAGGGTCGCGATACGCAGTATTTT. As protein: CSASRREGRDTQYF.

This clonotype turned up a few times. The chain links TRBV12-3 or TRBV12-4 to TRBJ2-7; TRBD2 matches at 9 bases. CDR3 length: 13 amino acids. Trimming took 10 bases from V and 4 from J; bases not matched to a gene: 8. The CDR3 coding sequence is TGTGCCACGAAGAAGCGGGGGGATTACGAGCAGTACTTC. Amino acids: CATKKRGDYEQYF.

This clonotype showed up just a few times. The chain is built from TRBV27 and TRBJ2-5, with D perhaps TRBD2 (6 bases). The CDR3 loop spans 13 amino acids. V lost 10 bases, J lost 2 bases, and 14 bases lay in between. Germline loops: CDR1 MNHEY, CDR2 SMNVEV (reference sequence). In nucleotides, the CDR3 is TGTGCCACTGGTATGGGACTTCAAGAGACCCAGTACTTC. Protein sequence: CATGMGLQETQYF.

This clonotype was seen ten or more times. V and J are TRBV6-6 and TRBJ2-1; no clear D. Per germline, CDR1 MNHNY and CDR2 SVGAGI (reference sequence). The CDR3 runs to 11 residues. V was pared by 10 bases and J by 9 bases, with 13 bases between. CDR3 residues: CATTLEFEQFF. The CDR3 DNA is TGTGCCACCACCCTGGAGTTTGAGCAGTTCTTC.

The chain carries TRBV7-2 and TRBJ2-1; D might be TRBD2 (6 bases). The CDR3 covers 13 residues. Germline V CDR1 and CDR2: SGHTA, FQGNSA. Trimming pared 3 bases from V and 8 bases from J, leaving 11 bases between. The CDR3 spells CASSFGGIDEQFF. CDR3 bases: TGTGCCAGCAGCTTTGGGGGGATAGATGAGCAGTTCTTC.

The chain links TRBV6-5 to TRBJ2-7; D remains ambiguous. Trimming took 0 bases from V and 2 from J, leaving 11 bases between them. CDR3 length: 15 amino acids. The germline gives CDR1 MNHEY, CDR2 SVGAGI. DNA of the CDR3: TGTGCCAGCAGTTACTCGATGACGCGAGCCTACGAGCAGTACTTC. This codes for CASSYSMTRAYEQYF.

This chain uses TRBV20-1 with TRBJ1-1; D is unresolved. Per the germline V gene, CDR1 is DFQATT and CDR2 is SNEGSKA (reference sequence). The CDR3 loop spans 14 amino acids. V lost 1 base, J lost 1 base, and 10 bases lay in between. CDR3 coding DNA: TGCAGTGCTAGAGGGGCGGGCCGGAACACTGAAGCTTTCTTT. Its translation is CSARGAGRNTEAFF.

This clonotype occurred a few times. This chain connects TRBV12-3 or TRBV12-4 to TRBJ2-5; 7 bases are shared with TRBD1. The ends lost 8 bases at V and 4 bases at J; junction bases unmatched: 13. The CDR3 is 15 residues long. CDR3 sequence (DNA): TGTGCCAGCTGTACCGCAGGGACAGTAGGAGAGACCCAGTACTTC. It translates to CASCTAGTVGETQYF.

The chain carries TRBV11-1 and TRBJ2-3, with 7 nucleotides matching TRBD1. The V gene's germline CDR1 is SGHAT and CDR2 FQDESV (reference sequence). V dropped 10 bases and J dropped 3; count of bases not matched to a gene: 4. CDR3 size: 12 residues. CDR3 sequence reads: CATTGLTDTQYF. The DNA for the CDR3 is TGTGCCACGACAGGGTTGACAGATACGCAGTATTTT.

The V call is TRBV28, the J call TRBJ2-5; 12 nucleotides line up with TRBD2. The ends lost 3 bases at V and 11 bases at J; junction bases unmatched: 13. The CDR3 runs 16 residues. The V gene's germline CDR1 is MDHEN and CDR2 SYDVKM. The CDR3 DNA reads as TGTGCCAGCAGTTTCGAAGAACTAGCGGGAGGTCAAGAGCAGTACTTC. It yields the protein CASSFEELAGGQEQYF.

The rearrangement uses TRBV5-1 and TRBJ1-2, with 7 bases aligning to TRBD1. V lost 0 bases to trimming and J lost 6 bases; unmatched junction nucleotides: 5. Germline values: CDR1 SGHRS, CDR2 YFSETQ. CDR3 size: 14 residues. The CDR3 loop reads CASSLGAQGDGYTF. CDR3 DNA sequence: TGCGCCAGCAGCTTGGGAGCGCAGGGGGATGGCTACACCTTC.